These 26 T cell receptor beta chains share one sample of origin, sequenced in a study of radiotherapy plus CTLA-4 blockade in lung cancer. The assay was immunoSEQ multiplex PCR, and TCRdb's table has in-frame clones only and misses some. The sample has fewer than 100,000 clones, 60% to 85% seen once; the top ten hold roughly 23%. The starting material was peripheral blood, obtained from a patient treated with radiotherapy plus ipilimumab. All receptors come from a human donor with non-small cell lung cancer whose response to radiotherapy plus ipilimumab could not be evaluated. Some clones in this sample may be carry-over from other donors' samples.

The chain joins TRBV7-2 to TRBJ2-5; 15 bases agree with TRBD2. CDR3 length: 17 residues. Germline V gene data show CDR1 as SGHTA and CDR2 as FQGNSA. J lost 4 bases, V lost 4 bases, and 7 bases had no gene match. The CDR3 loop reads CASSWTSGGAKRETQYF. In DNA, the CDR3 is TGTGCCAGCAGCTGGACTAGCGGGGGGGCCAAGAGAGAGACCCAGTACTTC.

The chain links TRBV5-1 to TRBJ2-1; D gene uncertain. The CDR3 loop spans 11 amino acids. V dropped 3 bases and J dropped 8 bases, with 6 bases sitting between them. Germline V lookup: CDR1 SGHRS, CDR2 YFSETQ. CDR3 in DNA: TGCGCCAGCAGCTACTCCGATGAGCAGTTCTTC. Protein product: CASSYSDEQFF.

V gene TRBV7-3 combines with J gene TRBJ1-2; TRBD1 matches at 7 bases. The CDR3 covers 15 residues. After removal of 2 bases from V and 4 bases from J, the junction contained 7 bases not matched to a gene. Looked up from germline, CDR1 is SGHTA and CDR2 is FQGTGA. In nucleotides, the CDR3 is TGTGCCAGCAGCTTACTCGGGACAGAGAGCTATGGCTACACCTTC. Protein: CASSLLGTESYGYTF.

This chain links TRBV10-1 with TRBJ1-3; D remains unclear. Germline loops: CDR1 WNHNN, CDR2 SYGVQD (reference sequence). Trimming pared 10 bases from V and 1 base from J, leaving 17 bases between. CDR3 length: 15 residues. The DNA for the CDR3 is TGCGCCACCTTCGTTGGGTGGAGGTCTGGAAACACCATATATTTT. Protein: CATFVGWRSGNTIYF.

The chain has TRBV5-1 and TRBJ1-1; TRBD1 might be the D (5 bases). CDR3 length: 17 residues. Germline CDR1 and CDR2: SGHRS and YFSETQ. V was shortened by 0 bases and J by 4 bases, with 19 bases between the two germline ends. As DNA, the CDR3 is TGCGCCAGCAGCTTGGAACAACGAGGAGTTCAGGGCACTGAAGCTTTCTTT. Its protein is CASSLEQRGVQGTEAFF.

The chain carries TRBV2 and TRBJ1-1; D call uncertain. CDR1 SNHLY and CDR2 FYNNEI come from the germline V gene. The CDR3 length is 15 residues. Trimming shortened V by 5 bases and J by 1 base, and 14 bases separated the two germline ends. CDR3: CASSSRDGGNTEAFF. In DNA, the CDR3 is TGTGCCAGCAGTAGCAGAGACGGAGGGAACACTGAAGCTTTCTTT.

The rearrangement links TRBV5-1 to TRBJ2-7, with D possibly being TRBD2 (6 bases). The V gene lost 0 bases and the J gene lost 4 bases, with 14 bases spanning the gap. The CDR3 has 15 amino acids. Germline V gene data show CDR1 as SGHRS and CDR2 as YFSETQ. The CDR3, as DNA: TGCGCCAGCAGCTTGGGCGGGGCAGGGATTTACGAGCAGTACTTC. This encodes CASSLGGAGIYEQYF.

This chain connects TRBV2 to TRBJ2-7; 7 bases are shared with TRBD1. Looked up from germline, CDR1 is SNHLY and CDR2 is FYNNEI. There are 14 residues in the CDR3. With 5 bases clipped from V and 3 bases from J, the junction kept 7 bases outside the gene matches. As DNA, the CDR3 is TGTGCCAGCAGTCTGCAGGGGGAAATCTACGAGCAGTACTTC. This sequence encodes CASSLQGEIYEQYF.

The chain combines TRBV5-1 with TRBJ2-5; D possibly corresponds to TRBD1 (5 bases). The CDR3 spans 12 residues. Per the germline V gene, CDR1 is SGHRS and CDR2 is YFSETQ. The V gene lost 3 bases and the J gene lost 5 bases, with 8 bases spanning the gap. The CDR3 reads CASSWGVETQYF. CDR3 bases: TGCGCCAGCAGCTGGGGCGTGGAGACCCAGTACTTC.

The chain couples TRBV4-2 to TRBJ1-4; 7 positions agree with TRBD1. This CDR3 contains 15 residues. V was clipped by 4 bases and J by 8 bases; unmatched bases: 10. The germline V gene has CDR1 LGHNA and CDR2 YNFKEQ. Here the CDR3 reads CASSPLGQMDEKLFF. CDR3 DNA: TGTGCCAGCAGCCCCCTGGGACAGATGGACGAAAAACTGTTTTTT.

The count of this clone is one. In DNA form, the CDR3 reads TGCGCCAGCAGCTCCCCACTAGAGGTCCCAGATACGCAGTATTTT. This gives the protein CASSSPLEVPDTQYF. The V call is TRBV5-1, the J call TRBJ2-3; D perhaps matches TRBD2 (5 bases). In germline, CDR1 is SGHRS, CDR2 YFSETQ. The CDR3 covers 15 residues. The V gene lost 3 bases and the J gene lost 4 bases, with 15 bases spanning the gap.

CDR3 coding DNA: TGCGCCAGCAGCCCCTCGAGGGGACTGAGCTACGAGCAGTACTTC. It codes for CASSPSRGLSYEQYF. The chain recombines TRBV5-1 with TRBJ2-5; D perhaps matches TRBD2 (6 bases). The J call could be wrong; TRBJ2-7 is a better fit for the DNA end. CDR3 size: 15 residues. Per the germline V gene, CDR1 is SGHRS and CDR2 is YFSETQ.

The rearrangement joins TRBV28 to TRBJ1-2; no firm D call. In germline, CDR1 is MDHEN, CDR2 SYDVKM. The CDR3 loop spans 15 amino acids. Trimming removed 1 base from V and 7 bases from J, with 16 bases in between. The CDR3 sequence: CASSLLSSATGGYTF. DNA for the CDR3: TGTGCCAGCAGTTTATTATCTAGCGCCACGGGTGGCTACACCTTC.

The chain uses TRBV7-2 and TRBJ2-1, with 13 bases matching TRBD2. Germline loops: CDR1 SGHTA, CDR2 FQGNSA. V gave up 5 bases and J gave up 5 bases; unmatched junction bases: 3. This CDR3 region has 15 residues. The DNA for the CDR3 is TGTGCCAGCAGCGAGGGACTAGCGGGGAACAATGAGCAGTTCTTC. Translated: CASSEGLAGNNEQFF.

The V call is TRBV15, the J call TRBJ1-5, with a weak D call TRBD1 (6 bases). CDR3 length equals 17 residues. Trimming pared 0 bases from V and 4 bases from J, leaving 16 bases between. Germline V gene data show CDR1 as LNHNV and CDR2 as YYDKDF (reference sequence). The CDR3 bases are TGTGCCACCAGCAGAGATCGATCGGCAGGGGAGAATCAGCCCCAGCATTTT. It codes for CATSRDRSAGENQPQHF.

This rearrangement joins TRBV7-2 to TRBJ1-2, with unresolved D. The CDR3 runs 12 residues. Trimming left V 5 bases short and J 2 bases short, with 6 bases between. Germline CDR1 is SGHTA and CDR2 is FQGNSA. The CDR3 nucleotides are TGTGCCAGCAGCAAACAGAACTATGGCTACACCTTC. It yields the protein CASSKQNYGYTF.

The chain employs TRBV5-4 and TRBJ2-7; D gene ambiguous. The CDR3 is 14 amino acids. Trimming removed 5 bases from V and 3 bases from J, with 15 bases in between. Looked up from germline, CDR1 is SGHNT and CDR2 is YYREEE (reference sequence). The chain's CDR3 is CASREGGTSYEQYF. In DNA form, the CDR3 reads TGTGCCAGCAGAGAAGGCGGCACCAGCTACGAGCAGTACTTC.

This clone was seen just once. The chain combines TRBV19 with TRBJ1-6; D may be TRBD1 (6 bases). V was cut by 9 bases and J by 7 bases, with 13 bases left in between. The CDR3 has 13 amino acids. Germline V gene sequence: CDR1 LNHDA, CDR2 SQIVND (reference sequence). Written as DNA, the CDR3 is TGTGCCAGCCACAGGGTTGCCAATTCACCCCTCCACTTT. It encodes CASHRVANSPLHF.

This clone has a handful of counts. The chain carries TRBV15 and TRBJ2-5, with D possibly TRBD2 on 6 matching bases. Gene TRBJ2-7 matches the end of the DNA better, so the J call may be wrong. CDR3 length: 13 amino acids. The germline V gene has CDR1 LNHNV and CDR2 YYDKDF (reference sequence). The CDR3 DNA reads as TGTGCCACCAGCACGGGGGTATCCTACGAGCAGTACTTC. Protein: CATSTGVSYEQYF.

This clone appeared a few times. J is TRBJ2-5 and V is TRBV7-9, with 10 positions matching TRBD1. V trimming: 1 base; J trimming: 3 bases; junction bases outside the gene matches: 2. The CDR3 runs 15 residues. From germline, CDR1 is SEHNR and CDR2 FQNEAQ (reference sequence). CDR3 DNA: TGTGCCAGCAGCTTAGTGGGACAGGGGAAAGAGACCCAGTACTTC. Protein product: CASSLVGQGKETQYF.

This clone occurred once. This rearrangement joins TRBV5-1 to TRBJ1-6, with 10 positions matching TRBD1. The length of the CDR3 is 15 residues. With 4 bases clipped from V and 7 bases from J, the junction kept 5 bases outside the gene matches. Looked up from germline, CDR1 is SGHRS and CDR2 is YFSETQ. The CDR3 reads CASSPGQGSNSPLHF. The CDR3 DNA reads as TGCGCCAGCAGCCCGGGACAGGGGAGCAATTCACCCCTCCACTTT. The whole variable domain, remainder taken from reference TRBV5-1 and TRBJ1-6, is KAGVTQTPRYLIKTRGQQVTLSCSPISGHRSVSWYQQTPGQGLQFLFEYFSETQRNKGNFPGRFSGRQFSNSRSEMNVSTLELGDSALYLCASSPGQGSNSPLHFGNGTRLTVT.

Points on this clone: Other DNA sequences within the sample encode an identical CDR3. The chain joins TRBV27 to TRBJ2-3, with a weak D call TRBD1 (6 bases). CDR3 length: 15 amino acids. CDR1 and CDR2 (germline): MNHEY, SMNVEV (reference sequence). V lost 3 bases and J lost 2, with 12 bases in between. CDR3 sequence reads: CASSLVQGHTDTQYF. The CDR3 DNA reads TGTGCCAGCAGTTTGGTACAGGGTCACACAGATACGCAGTATTTT.

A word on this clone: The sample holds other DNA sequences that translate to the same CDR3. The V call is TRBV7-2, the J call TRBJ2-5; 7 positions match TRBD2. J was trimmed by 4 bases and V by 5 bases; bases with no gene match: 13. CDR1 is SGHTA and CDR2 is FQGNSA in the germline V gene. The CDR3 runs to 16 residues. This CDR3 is CASSLEVGGYVETQYF. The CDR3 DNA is TGTGCCAGCAGCCTGGAGGTCGGGGGGTATGTAGAGACCCAGTACTTC.

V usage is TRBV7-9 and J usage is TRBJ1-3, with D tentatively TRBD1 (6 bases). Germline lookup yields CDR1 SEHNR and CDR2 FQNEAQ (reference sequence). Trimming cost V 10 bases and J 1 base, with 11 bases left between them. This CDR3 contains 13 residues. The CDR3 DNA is TGTGCCACCCCAACAGGGTCTGGAAACACCATATATTTT. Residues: CATPTGSGNTIYF.

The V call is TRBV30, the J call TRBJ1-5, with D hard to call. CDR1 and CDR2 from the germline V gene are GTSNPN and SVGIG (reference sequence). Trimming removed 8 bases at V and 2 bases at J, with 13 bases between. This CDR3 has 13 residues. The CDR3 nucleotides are TGTGCCGGGGAGCCGTCAGGCAATCAGCCCCAGCATTTT. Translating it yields CAGEPSGNQPQHF.

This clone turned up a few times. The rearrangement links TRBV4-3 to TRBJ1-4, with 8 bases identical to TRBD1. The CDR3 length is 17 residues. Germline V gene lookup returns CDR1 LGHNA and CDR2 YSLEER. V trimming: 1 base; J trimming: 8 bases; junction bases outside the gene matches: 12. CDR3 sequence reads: CASSQGVQDRAGEKLFF. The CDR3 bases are TGCGCCAGCAGCCAAGGTGTCCAGGACAGGGCGGGGGAAAAACTGTTTTTT.